The entry that follows covers one TCR beta chain sequence. Its antigen remains unknown. This entry belongs to a study of vaccination and CD4 T cells after COVID-19. Overall study context: Following dose two, a median around 70 days (range 14 to 241) passed before post-vaccine samples were taken.

The Oncomine TCR Beta short-read assay sequenced DNA from cultured CD4+ T cells. TCRdb re-derived calls from the PCR reads in MiXCR, one entry per CDR3 protein. The sample lists 20,000 to 25,000 distinct CDR3 sequences; 45% to 60% were seen once. Germline CDR1 reads DFQATT; CDR2 reads SNEGSKA (reference sequence). The CDR3 sequence is 15 residues long. Trimming cost V 1 base and J 1 base, with 13 bases left between them. This sample's treatment: roughly 11-day PBMC culture with coronavirus spike peptide pools or control peptides (ViraFEST assay). The sequence came from a human donor who had recovered from COVID-19. The chain employs TRBV20-1 and TRBJ1-1, with a tentative D call TRBD1 (5 bases). Input material: CD4+ T cells from blood, cultured in vitro. CDR3 bases: TGCAGTGCTAGAGCGCTGACAGCTAGGAACACTGAAGCTTTCTTT. It specifies CSARALTARNTEAFF.